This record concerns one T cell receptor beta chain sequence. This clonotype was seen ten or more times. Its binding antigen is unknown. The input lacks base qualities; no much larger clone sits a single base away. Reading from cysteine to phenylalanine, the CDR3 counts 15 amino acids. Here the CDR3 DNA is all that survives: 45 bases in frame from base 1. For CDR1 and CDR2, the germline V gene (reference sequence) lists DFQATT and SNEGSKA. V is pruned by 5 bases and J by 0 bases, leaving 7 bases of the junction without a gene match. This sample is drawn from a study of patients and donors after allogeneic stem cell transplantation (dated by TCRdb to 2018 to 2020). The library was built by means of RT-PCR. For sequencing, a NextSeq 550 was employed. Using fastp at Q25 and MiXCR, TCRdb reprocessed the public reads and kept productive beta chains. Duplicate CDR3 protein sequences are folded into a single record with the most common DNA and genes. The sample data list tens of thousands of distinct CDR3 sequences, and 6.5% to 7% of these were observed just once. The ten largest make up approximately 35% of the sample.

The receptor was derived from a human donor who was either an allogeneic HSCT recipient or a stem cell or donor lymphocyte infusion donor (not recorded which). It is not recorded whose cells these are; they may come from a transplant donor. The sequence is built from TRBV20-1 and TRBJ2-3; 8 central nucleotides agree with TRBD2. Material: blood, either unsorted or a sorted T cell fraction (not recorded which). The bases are TGCAGTGCTCTTAGTCTAGCGGGCAGCACAGATACGCAGTATTTT. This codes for CSALSLAGSTDTQYF.